The 11 T cell receptor beta chains listed next were all sequenced from one sample in a study of response to subunit inactivated influenza vaccine. TCRdb re-analysed the RT-PCR reads in MiXCR, keeping a single row per CDR3 protein. This sample carries hundreds of thousands of distinct CDR3 sequences, about 15% of them seen once, and the ten largest clones take 6% to 7%. This specimen consisted of PBMCs from blood, obtained roughly 15 days before vaccination. Every receptor here comes from a man aged 50 or older who received an inactivated influenza vaccine.

The chain employs TRBV7-2 and TRBJ1-2, with 7 bases aligning to TRBD1. With V trimmed by 5 bases and J by 7 bases, 7 bases remained unmatched. CDR1 SGHTA and CDR2 FQGNSA come from the germline V gene. This CDR3 has 13 amino acids. Here the CDR3 reads CASSETGRGGYTF. In nucleotides, the CDR3 is TGTGCCAGCAGCGAGACAGGGCGTGGTGGCTACACCTTC.

This clonotype was detected a few times. V is TRBV20-1 and J is TRBJ1-4; no reliable D call. Germline assignment: CDR1 DFQATT and CDR2 SNEGSKA (reference sequence). This CDR3 region has 13 residues. Trimming left V 5 bases short and J 9 bases short, with 16 bases between. The CDR3 DNA reads as TGCAGTGCTTCGGGCCCCGGGAAGCAAAAACTGTTTTTT. Its translation is CSASGPGKQKLFF.

This clonotype was counted a few times. J is TRBJ2-2 and V is TRBV2; the D gene is possibly TRBD2 (6 bases). Germline V CDR1 and CDR2: SNHLY, FYNNEI. The V gene lost 5 bases and the J gene lost 2 bases, with 12 bases spanning the gap. The CDR3 has 15 amino acids. CDR3 nucleotides: TGTGCCAGCAGTAGGACTACTACCAACACCGGGGAGCTGTTTTTT. Translation gives CASSRTTTNTGELFF.

This chain joins TRBV4-2 and TRBJ2-3, with TRBD2 matching 13 bases. The V gene's germline CDR1 is LGHNA and CDR2 YNFKEQ. V was clipped by 0 bases and J by 2 bases; unmatched bases: 5. This CDR3 comprises 18 residues. The CDR3 loop is CASSQDWTSGSYTDTQYF. The DNA of the CDR3 is TGTGCCAGCAGCCAAGACTGGACTAGCGGGAGCTACACAGATACGCAGTATTTT.

The gene calls are TRBV20-1 and TRBJ2-7; D not certain. Germline V gene lookup returns CDR1 DFQATT and CDR2 SNEGSKA (reference sequence). The CDR3 spans 11 residues. V lost 7 bases to trimming and J lost 2 bases, with 9 bases between them. The CDR3 coding sequence is TGCAGTGGGCAGAATACCTACGAGCAGTACTTC. It yields the protein CSGQNTYEQYF.

This chain uses TRBV6-4 with TRBJ2-2, with 9 bases that match TRBD2. The germline CDR1 and CDR2 sequences are MRHNA and SNTAGT. This CDR3 has 18 amino acids. With 11 bases clipped from V and 5 bases from J, the junction kept 21 bases outside the gene matches. The DNA of the CDR3 is TGTGCCTTCAGTTTTTCATGGACTAGCGCCAGGGGAACCGGGGAGCTGTTTTTT. Its protein product is CAFSFSWTSARGTGELFF.

This clonotype has a handful of counts. The J gene is TRBJ1-6, the V gene TRBV6-5; perhaps TRBD1 as D (6 bases). This CDR3 region has 16 residues. CDR1 MNHEY and CDR2 SVGAGI come from the germline V gene. The V end lost 2 bases, the J end lost 4 bases, and 12 bases lay between the germline ends. For the CDR3, the DNA is TGTGCCAGCAGTTACACAGGGTGGACGTATAATTCACCCCTCCACTTT. Its translation: CASSYTGWTYNSPLHF.

The rearrangement uses TRBV10-1 and TRBJ2-4; D remains unclear. Trimming took 1 base from V and 4 from J, leaving 8 bases between them. Germline-derived CDR1 and CDR2 are WNHNN and SYGVQD (reference sequence). The CDR3 is 14 amino acids. This chain's CDR3 is CASSEFKGKNIQYF. As DNA, the CDR3 is TGCGCCAGCAGTGAGTTTAAAGGGAAAAACATTCAGTACTTC.

This sequence joins TRBV12-3 or TRBV12-4 and TRBJ2-3, with a possible D match to TRBD2 (5 bases). Trimming cost V 6 bases and J 2 bases, with 15 bases left between them. This CDR3 contains 15 residues. The CDR3 coding sequence is TGTGCCAGCAGAGGTGATTCGGGGAACACAGATACGCAGTATTTT. This codes for CASRGDSGNTDTQYF.

The rearrangement joins TRBV27 to TRBJ1-2; D uncertain. Germline values: CDR1 MNHEY, CDR2 SMNVEV (reference sequence). This CDR3 comprises 15 residues. V shed 0 bases and J shed 3 bases, with 11 bases lying between them. In nucleotides, the CDR3 is TGTGCCAGCAGTTTATCGTGGGTTGGCTACTATGGCTACACCTTC. Protein product: CASSLSWVGYYGYTF.

The rearrangement links TRBV2 to TRBJ2-5, with D possibly matching TRBD2 (5 bases). The CDR3 length is 12 residues. V was shortened by 7 bases and J by 5 bases, with 11 bases between the two germline ends. Per the germline V gene, CDR1 is SNHLY and CDR2 is FYNNEI. DNA for the CDR3: TGTGCCAGCATGACGGGCGGGGAGACCCAGTACTTC. Protein sequence: CASMTGGETQYF.